This paragraph covers one T cell receptor beta chain sequence. This sample was taken from a study of technical replicates of blood from a handful of donors. CDR3 size: 14 residues. Germline-derived CDR1 and CDR2 are SGHRS and YFSETQ. Between the trimmed V and J ends, which lost 0 bases and 4 bases, there was a span of 10 bases. Data came from immunoSEQ multiplex PCR; TCRdb stores just in-frame clones and leaves some out. The data contain around 57,000 clones, about 95% of them singletons. This TCR derives from a human donor in good health. The chain is built from TRBV5-1 and TRBJ1-1; TRBD1 might be the D (5 bases). Sequences were obtained from T cells isolated from PBMCs. The CDR3 DNA reads as TGCGCCAGCAGCTTGGAGGCCCAGGGCACTGAAGCTTTCTTT. Its translation: CASSLEAQGTEAFF. Based on the CDR3 plus reference TRBV5-1 and TRBJ1-1, the full variable domain is KAGVTQTPRYLIKTRGQQVTLSCSPISGHRSVSWYQQTPGQGLQFLFEYFSETQRNKGNFPGRFSGRQFSNSRSEMNVSTLELGDSALYLCASSLEAQGTEAFFGQGTRLTVV.